These 27 T cell receptor beta chains were sequenced from one sample in a study of shared clonotypes between healthy human individuals. Some clones are missing from TCRdb's copy, which holds only in-frame ones; the method was immunoSEQ multiplex PCR. The sample lists 600,000 to 700,000 clones, around four fifths occurring once. Sequencing was performed on memory CD4+ T cells sorted from blood. Regarding subset: CD45RA-negative fraction. These receptors were obtained from a woman aged 30 to 39 in good health.

The chain employs TRBV7-8 and TRBJ1-5; D uncertain. The CDR3 loop spans 15 amino acids. Trimming left V 1 base short and J 6 bases short, with 13 bases between. Germline V gene lookup returns CDR1 SGHVS and CDR2 FQNEAQ. The CDR3 sequence: CASSLVGSSIQPQHF. The CDR3 region has the DNA TGTGCCAGCAGCTTAGTAGGCAGCTCGATTCAGCCCCAGCATTTT.

CDR3 amino acids: CAWDRNYGYTF. DNA of the CDR3: TGTGCCTGGGACAGGAACTATGGCTACACCTTC. The chain employs TRBV30 and TRBJ1-2, with D maybe TRBD1 (6 bases). The CDR3 is 11 residues long. CDR1 GTSNPN and CDR2 SVGIG come from the germline V gene (reference sequence). The V gene lost 5 bases and the J gene lost 2 bases, with 6 bases spanning the gap.

The rearrangement joins TRBV7-6 to TRBJ2-7; TRBD2 matches at 10 bases. With V trimmed by 1 base and J by 1 base, 4 bases remained unmatched. CDR1 and CDR2 from the germline V gene are SGHVS and FNYEAQ. The CDR3 contains 16 residues. The CDR3 loop reads CASSLGGSGRSYEQYF. The CDR3 DNA reads as TGTGCCAGCAGCTTAGGCGGTAGCGGGAGGTCCTACGAGCAGTACTTC.

This clone was seen just once. The rearrangement joins TRBV5-1 to TRBJ1-1; no definite D call. V lost 1 base to trimming and J lost 2 bases, with 9 bases between them. CDR1 SGHRS and CDR2 YFSETQ come from the germline V gene. CDR3 length: 14 residues. The CDR3 region is CASSLRADNTEAFF. In DNA, the CDR3 is TGCGCCAGCAGCTTGAGGGCAGACAACACTGAAGCTTTCTTT.

V usage is TRBV5-1 and J usage is TRBJ2-5; a possible D gene is TRBD2 (5 bases). The CDR3 contains 16 residues. V was cut by 6 bases and J by 3 bases, with 21 bases left in between. Germline CDR1 SGHRS, CDR2 YFSETQ. The DNA of the CDR3 is TGCGCCAGCATTTTTGTAGGCAGCGGAGCAAAAGAGACCCAGTACTTC. This encodes CASIFVGSGAKETQYF.

V gene TRBV19 combines with J gene TRBJ1-1; 7 positions agree with TRBD1. The germline V gene encodes CDR1 LNHDA and CDR2 SQIVND (reference sequence). Losses at the gene ends were 3 bases for V and 4 bases for J; bases not matched to a gene: 5. This CDR3 contains 14 residues. The CDR3 spells CASSMKQGITEAFF. The DNA of the CDR3 is TGTGCCAGTAGTATGAAACAGGGGATCACTGAAGCTTTCTTT.

A note on this clone: The sample holds other DNA sequences that translate to the same CDR3. The J gene is TRBJ2-1, the V gene TRBV11-2, with 7 bases matching TRBD1. This CDR3 spans 14 amino acids. The trim removed 4 bases at V and 4 bases at J, leaving 4 bases unmatched. CDR1 SGHAT and CDR2 FQNNGV come from the germline V gene. The CDR3 DNA follows: TGTGCCAGCAGCTCGGGACAGAATTACAATGAGCAGTTCTTC. Translated, it gives CASSSGQNYNEQFF.

This sequence joins TRBV2 and TRBJ2-7, with TRBD2 matching 8 bases. Germline CDR1 SNHLY, CDR2 FYNNEI. J was trimmed by 2 bases and V by 0 bases; bases with no gene match: 3. The CDR3 spans 15 residues. The CDR3 sequence: CASSEAGRGAYEQYF. CDR3 coding DNA: TGTGCCAGCAGTGAAGCGGGGCGGGGGGCCTACGAGCAGTACTTC.

This clone was recorded many times. J is TRBJ2-1 and V is TRBV5-1, with D perhaps TRBD2 (6 bases). The CDR3 spans 14 residues. Germline CDR1 SGHRS, CDR2 YFSETQ. Trimming took off 5 bases at V and 3 bases at J, with 12 bases between the two ends. CDR3 in amino acids: CASRADGGYNEQFF. CDR3 DNA: TGCGCCAGCAGGGCGGACGGGGGCTACAATGAGCAGTTCTTC.

V and J are TRBV7-8 and TRBJ2-5, with TRBD2 matching 15 bases. The V gene's germline CDR1 is SGHVS and CDR2 FQNEAQ. Unmatched junction bases numbered 2, after V lost 5 bases and J lost 1 base. CDR3 size: 16 residues. Here the CDR3 DNA reads TGTGCCAGCAGCAAGGGACTAGCGGGGGGCCAAGAGACCCAGTACTTC. Amino acids: CASSKGLAGGQETQYF. Filled out from reference TRBV7-8 and TRBJ2-5, the complete variable domain reads GAGVSQSPRYKVAKRGQDVALRCDPISGHVSLFWYQQALGQGPEFLTYFQNEAQLDKSGLPSDRFFAERPEGSVSTLKIQRTQQEDSAVYLCASSKGLAGGQETQYFGPGTRLLVL.

In its sample, this clone was seen a few times. The chain joins TRBV4-2 to TRBJ1-4, with TRBD1 matching 7 bases. This CDR3 region has 16 residues. V lost 3 bases, J lost 5 bases, and 9 bases stayed unmatched. Germline V gene lookup returns CDR1 LGHNA and CDR2 YNFKEQ. The chain's CDR3 is CASSQQSQGWNEKLFF. CDR3 nucleotide sequence: TGTGCCAGCAGCCAGCAATCACAGGGGTGGAATGAAAAACTGTTTTTT.

This chain uses TRBV20-1 with TRBJ2-1; D ambiguous. With 1 base removed from V and 12 bases from J, the gap between germline ends came to 10 bases. The CDR3 length is 11 residues. The germline V gene has CDR1 DFQATT and CDR2 SNEGSKA (reference sequence). For the CDR3, the DNA is TGCAGTGCTAGAGTTCAAGCCGGGCAGTTCTTC. Translation gives CSARVQAGQFF.

V gene TRBV2 combines with J gene TRBJ2-7; 10 nucleotides line up with TRBD2. V was clipped by 10 bases and J by 0 bases; unmatched bases: 3. This CDR3 has 13 residues. The germline V gene has CDR1 SNHLY and CDR2 FYNNEI. The CDR3 region is CATRTSGSYEQYF. CDR3 bases: TGTGCCACCCGGACTAGCGGCTCCTACGAGCAGTACTTC.

The sample holds a few counts of this clone. The rearrangement links TRBV19 to TRBJ2-7; the match to TRBD1 covers 7 bases. Per germline, CDR1 LNHDA and CDR2 SQIVND (reference sequence). The CDR3 contains 13 residues. V trimming: 5 bases; J trimming: 5 bases; junction bases outside the gene matches: 6. The CDR3 sequence is CASSATGPHEQYF. The DNA of the CDR3 is TGTGCCAGTAGTGCGACAGGGCCGCACGAGCAGTACTTC.

V gene TRBV25-1 combines with J gene TRBJ2-1; perhaps TRBD2 as D (7 bases). This CDR3 spans 15 amino acids. V was clipped by 1 base and J by 8 bases, with 15 bases between them. CDR1 and CDR2 (germline): MGHDK, SYGVNS. For the CDR3, the DNA is TGTGCCAGCAGTGAATGGGGGAGGGGGTCGGATGAGCAGTTCTTC. This sequence encodes CASSEWGRGSDEQFF.

The V and J genes are TRBV6-5 and TRBJ2-1; 11 bases fit TRBD2. V trimming: 4 bases; J trimming: 6 bases; junction bases outside the gene matches: 5. This CDR3 region has 15 residues. The germline CDR1 and CDR2 sequences are MNHEY and SVGAGI. For the CDR3, the DNA is TGTGCCAGCAGTTCTACTAGCGGGAGAGTCAATGAGCAGTTCTTC. Its translation is CASSSTSGRVNEQFF.

The chain recombines TRBV7-9 with TRBJ2-7; D is unresolved. Trimming left V 2 bases short and J 0 bases short, with 8 bases between. The CDR3 loop spans 14 amino acids. CDR1 is SEHNR, CDR2 FQNEAQ, per germline (reference sequence). The CDR3 spells CASSLLVNSYEQYF. The CDR3 bases are TGTGCCAGCAGCTTATTGGTAAACTCCTACGAGCAGTACTTC.

This clone was counted a few times. The same CDR3 is also encoded by other DNA sequences in this sample. V is TRBV27 and J is TRBJ2-1; no clear D gene. The CDR3 runs 11 residues. The germline V gene encodes CDR1 MNHEY and CDR2 SMNVEV (reference sequence). V was pared by 1 base and J by 5 bases, with 0 bases between. In DNA form, the CDR3 reads TGTGCCAGCAGTTTATACAATGAGCAGTTCTTC. Its translation is CASSLYNEQFF.

V gene TRBV7-2 combines with J gene TRBJ2-5; a possible D gene is TRBD1 (5 bases). Germline CDR1 reads SGHTA; CDR2 reads FQGNSA. The CDR3 contains 13 residues. Trimming removed 5 bases at V and 1 base at J, with 8 bases between. The CDR3 DNA reads as TGTGCCAGCAGCCCCAGGGTCCAAGAGACCCAGTACTTC. This codes for CASSPRVQETQYF.

The V gene is TRBV28, the J gene TRBJ2-2; D unclear. V was trimmed by 8 bases and J by 0 bases, leaving 13 bases between them. Per the germline V gene, CDR1 is MDHEN and CDR2 is SYDVKM. The CDR3 spans 15 residues. CDR3 sequence: CASQDPPANTGELFF. The CDR3, as DNA: TGTGCCAGCCAAGACCCCCCAGCGAACACCGGGGAGCTGTTTTTT.

The genes are TRBV2 and TRBJ1-2; possibly TRBD1 for D (6 bases). The V and J ends lost 11 bases and 3 bases respectively, with 16 bases between them. This CDR3 comprises 13 residues. CDR1 SNHLY and CDR2 FYNNEI come from the germline V gene. CDR3 amino acids: CAGRGGSDYGYTF. The CDR3 region has the DNA TGTGCCGGTCGAGGGGGTTCTGACTATGGCTACACCTTC.

The chain employs TRBV2 and TRBJ2-1, with 7 nucleotides matching TRBD2. This CDR3 spans 14 amino acids. Germline trimming cut 7 bases from V and 15 bases from J; bases unmatched to any gene: 18. From germline, CDR1 is SNHLY and CDR2 FYNNEI. The CDR3 bases are TGTGCCAGCATTTCGACTAGCCAAAATTTACCCCGGTTCTTC. It translates to CASISTSQNLPRFF.

In this sample, this clone turned up a few times. The V gene is TRBV19, the J gene TRBJ1-5; TRBD1 matches 9 bases. V lost 10 bases and J lost 3; bases outside the gene matches: 7. This CDR3 is 14 amino acids long. Germline V gene sequence: CDR1 LNHDA, CDR2 SQIVND (reference sequence). The CDR3 DNA follows: TGTGCCACTCAGGACAGGGGTAACAATCAGCCCCAGCATTTT. Protein: CATQDRGNNQPQHF.

As concerns this clone: This may be a read error: a much more frequent sequence differs by one nucleotide. V usage is TRBV11-2 and J usage is TRBJ2-1; 11 bases align to TRBD2. V trimming: 3 bases; J trimming: 4 bases; junction bases outside the gene matches: 2. The CDR3 has 15 residues. CDR1 and CDR2 (germline): SGHAT, FQNNGV. CDR3 sequence (DNA): TGTGCCAGCAGCTTGGGACTAGCGGATTACAATGAGCAGTTCTTC. It translates to CASSLGLADYNEQFF.

The genes are TRBV15 and TRBJ1-2; 7 bases align to TRBD1. Germline V gene sequence: CDR1 LNHNV, CDR2 YYDKDF (reference sequence). V was pared by 6 bases and J by 5 bases, with 12 bases of the junction left unmatched. The CDR3 is 15 amino acids. The CDR3 protein is CATSNRRDSLYGYTF. In DNA form, the CDR3 reads TGTGCCACCAGTAACCGTAGGGACAGTTTATATGGCTACACCTTC.

The rearrangement links TRBV25-1 to TRBJ2-1; TRBD1 is a possible D gene (6 bases). The V gene lost 5 bases and the J gene lost 6 bases, with 17 bases spanning the gap. Looked up from germline, CDR1 is MGHDK and CDR2 is SYGVNS. The CDR3 consists of 15 residues. CDR3 DNA: TGTGCCAGCAGTCCTCCCGGGACACGTAGCAATGAGCAGTTCTTC. Encoded protein: CASSPPGTRSNEQFF.

The chain combines TRBV18 with TRBJ2-1, with TRBD2 matching 7 bases. Germline CDR1 KGHSH, CDR2 LQKENI. V lost 6 bases, J lost 7 bases, and 18 bases stayed unmatched. The CDR3 is 17 residues long. The CDR3 coding sequence is TGTGCCAGCTCCCCCGCATTGGCAGGGCCTAGCGGTAATGAGCAGTTCTTC. As protein: CASSPALAGPSGNEQFF. Drawing the rest from reference TRBV18 and TRBJ2-1, the complete variable domain is NAGVMQNPRHLVRRRGQEARLRCSPMKGHSHVYWYRQLPEEGLKFMVYLQKENIIDESGMPKERFSAEFPKEGPSILRIQQVVRGDSAAYFCASSPALAGPSGNEQFFGPGTRLTVL.